This TCR beta chain was sequenced in a study of metastatic and nonmetastatic thyroid tumors. General study results and limits: Reportedly, malignant thyroid tumors had significantly higher TCR beta diversity than benign nodules, in blood and tumor.

This clone was recorded once. The antigen is not known. V was pared by 0 bases and J by 1 base, with 9 bases between. The CDR3 is 15 amino acids. Germline V gene sequence: CDR1 SGDLS, CDR2 YYNGEE. Thyroid surgery was preceded by no treatment in any patient. Per the original data handling: A papillary thyroid cancer distant-metastasis classifier was built from CDR3 differences across clinicopathological groups. MiXCR reprocessed the PCR reads for TCRdb. TCRdb, not the authors, supplied the V and J calls. Here the sample spans some 17,000 clones, about 28% being singletons. Sequenced material: tumor tissue. This clonotype was sampled from a female donor with papillary thyroid cancer or a benign thyroid nodule (not recorded which). Some clones in this sample may be carry-over from other donors' samples. V gene TRBV9 combines with J gene TRBJ2-3; D call uncertain. CDR3 protein: CASSVVPRRTDTQYF. The CDR3 bases are TGTGCCAGCAGCGTAGTGCCCCGCCGCACAGATACGCAGTATTTT. Using reference TRBV9 and TRBJ2-3 for the parts outside the CDR3, the full variable domain is DSGVTQTPKHLITATGQRVTLRCSPRSGDLSVYWYQQSLDQGLQFLIQYYNGEERAKGNILERFSAQQFPDLHSELNLSSLELGDSALYFCASSVVPRRTDTQYFGPGTRLTVL.